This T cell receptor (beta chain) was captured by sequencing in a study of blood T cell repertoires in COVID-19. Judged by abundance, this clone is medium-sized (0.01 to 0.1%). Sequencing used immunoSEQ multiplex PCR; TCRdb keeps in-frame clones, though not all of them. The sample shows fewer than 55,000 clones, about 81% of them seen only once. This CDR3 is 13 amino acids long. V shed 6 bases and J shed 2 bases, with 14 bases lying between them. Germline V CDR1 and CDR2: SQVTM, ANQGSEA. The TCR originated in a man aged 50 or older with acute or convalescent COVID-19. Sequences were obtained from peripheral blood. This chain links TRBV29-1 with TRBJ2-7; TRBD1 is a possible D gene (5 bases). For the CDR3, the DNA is TGCAGCGTCCTCCGAGACAGTACCTACGAGCAGTACTTC. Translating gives CSVLRDSTYEQYF.